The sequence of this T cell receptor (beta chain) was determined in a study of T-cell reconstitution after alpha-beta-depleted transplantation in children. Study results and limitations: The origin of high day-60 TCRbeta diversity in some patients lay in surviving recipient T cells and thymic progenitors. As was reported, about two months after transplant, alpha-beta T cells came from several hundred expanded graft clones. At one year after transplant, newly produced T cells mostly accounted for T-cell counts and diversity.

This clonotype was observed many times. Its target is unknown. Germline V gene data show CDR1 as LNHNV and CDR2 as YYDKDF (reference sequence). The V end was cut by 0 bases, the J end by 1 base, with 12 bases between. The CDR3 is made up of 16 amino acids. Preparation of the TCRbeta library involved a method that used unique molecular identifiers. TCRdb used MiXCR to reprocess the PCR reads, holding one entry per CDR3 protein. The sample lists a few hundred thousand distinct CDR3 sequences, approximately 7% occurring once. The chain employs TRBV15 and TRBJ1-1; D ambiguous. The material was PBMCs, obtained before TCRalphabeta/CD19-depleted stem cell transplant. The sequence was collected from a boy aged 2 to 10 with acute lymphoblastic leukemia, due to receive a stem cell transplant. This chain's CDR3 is CATSRDVAEENTEAFF. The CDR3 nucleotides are TGTGCCACCAGCAGAGATGTTGCGGAAGAGAACACTGAAGCTTTCTTT.